This TCR beta chain was profiled in a study of blood T cell repertoires in COVID-19. Across the whole study: Some COVID-19 samples were acute and others convalescent; all came from the United States, Italy and Spain. T cells, B-cell-depleted T cells, or PBMCs provided the cDNA or gDNA that served as material.

Per the authors' pipeline: Amplified reference gene primers provided the basis for estimating nucleated cell counts. Sequencing was performed with immunoSEQ multiplex PCR; in TCRdb, only in-frame clones are kept and a portion is missing. V, J and clone size are those of that table, while D and trimming were read from the DNA. The profile shows under 200,000 clones, about 74% of them singletons. This CDR3 region has 16 residues. Germline-derived CDR1 and CDR2 are SGDLS and YYNGEE. Trimming took 0 bases from V and 3 from J; bases not matched to a gene: 4. The specimen was peripheral blood. The sequence came from a woman aged 80 or older with acute or convalescent COVID-19. The V and J genes are TRBV9 and TRBJ1-1; 11 positions match TRBD1. The CDR3 spells CASSVGTGGWDTEAFF. The CDR3 nucleotides are TGTGCCAGCAGCGTAGGGACAGGGGGCTGGGACACTGAAGCTTTCTTT.